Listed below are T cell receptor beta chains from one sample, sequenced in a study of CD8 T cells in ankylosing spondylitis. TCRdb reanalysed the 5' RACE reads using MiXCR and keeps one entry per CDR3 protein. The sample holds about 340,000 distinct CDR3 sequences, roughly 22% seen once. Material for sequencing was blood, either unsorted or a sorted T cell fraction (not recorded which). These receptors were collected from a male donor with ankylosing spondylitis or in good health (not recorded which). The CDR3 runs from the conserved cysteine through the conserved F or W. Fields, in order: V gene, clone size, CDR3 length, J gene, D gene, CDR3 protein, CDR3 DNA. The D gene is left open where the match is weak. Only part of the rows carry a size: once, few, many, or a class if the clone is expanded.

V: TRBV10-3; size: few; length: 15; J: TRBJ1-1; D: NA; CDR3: CAISDSTGPNTEAFF; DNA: TGTGCCATCAGTGACTCGACAGGACCTAACACTGAAGCTTTCTTT
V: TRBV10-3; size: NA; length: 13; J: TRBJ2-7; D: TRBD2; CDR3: CATTGIGGYEQYF; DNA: TGTGCCACGACCGGCATCGGGGGGTACGAGCAGTACTTC
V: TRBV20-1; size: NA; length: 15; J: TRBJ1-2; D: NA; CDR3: CSVAHPSRANYGYTF; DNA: TGCAGTGTCGCCCACCCATCGCGGGCTAACTATGGCTACACCTTC
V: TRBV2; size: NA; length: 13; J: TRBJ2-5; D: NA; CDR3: CASSERGAMPQYF; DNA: TGTGCCAGCAGTGAACGGGGAGCGATGCCCCAGTACTTC
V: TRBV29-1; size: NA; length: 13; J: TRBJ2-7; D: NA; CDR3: CSVVGSSSYEQYF; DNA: TGCAGCGTTGTTGGGTCCTCCTCCTACGAGCAGTACTTC
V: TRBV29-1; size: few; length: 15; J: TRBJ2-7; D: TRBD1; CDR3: CSVAGWAGGSYEQYF; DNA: TGCAGCGTAGCCGGTTGGGCAGGGGGCTCCTACGAGCAGTACTTC
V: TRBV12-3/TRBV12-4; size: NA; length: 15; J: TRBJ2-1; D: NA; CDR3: CASSLYSSSYNEQFF; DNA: TGTGCCAGCAGTCTATACAGTAGCTCCTACAATGAGCAGTTCTTC
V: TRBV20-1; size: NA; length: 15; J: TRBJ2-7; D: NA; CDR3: CSARALGSPSYEQYF; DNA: TGCAGTGCTAGAGCCCTTGGCAGTCCCTCCTACGAGCAGTACTTC
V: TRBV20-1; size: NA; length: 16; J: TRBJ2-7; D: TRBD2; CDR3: CSVSSASRTSAYEQYF; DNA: TGCAGTGTGTCTAGTGCAAGTCGGACTAGCGCCTACGAGCAGTACTTC
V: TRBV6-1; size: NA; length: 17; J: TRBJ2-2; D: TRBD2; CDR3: CASSPGLAGTNTGELFF; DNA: TGTGCCAGCAGCCCCGGACTAGCGGGGACGAACACCGGGGAGCTGTTTTTT
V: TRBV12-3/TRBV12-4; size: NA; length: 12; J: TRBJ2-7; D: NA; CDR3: CASRRSSYEQYF; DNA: TGTGCCAGCAGACGGAGTAGCTACGAGCAGTACTTC
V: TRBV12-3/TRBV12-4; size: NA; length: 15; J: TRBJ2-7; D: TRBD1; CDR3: CASSRTGINSYEQYF; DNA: TGTGCCAGCAGCCGGACAGGGATCAATTCCTACGAGCAGTACTTC
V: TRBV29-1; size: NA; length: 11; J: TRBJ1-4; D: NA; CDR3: CSVEETTKLFF; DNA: TGCAGCGTTGAGGAGACCACGAAACTGTTTTTT
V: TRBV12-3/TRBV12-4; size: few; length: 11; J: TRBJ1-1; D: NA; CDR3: CASSFTREAFF; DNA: TGTGCCAGCAGTTTCACGAGGGAAGCTTTCTTT
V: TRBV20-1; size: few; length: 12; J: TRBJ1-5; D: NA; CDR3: CSARDTAEPQHF; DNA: TGCAGTGCTAGAGATACGGCGGAGCCCCAGCATTTT
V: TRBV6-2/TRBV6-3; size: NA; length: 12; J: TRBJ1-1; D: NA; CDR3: CASTVGNTEAFF; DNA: TGTGCCAGCACCGTCGGGAACACTGAAGCTTTCTTT
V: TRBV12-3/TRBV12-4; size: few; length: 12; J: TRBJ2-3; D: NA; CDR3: CASSLGAYTQYF; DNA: TGTGCCAGCAGTTTGGGGGCGTATACGCAGTATTTT
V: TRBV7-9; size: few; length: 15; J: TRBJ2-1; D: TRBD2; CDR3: CASSPRTSGNNEQFF; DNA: TGTGCCAGCAGCCCACGGACTAGCGGAAACAATGAGCAGTTCTTC
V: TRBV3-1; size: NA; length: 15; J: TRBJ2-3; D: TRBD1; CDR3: CASSPGTGYSDTQYF; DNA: TGTGCCAGCAGCCCCGGGACAGGGTATTCGGATACGCAGTATTTT
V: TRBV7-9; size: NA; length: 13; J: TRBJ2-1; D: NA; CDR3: CAGGGDPYNEQFF; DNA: TGTGCCGGTGGCGGCGACCCCTACAATGAGCAGTTCTTC
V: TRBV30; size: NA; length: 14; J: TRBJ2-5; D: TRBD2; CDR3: CAWNLAGGQETQYF; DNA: TGTGCCTGGAACCTAGCGGGGGGGCAGGAGACCCAGTACTTC
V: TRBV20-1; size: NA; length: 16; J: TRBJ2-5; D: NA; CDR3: CSARPRRLTYQETQYF; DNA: TGCAGTGCTAGACCCCGACGACTAACGTACCAAGAGACCCAGTACTTC
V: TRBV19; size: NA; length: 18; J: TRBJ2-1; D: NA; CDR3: CASSIVGGELSSYNEQFF; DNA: TGTGCCAGTAGTATAGTGGGCGGGGAACTAAGCTCCTACAATGAGCAGTTCTTC
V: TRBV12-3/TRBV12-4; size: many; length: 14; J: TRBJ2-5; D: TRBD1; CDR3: CASSPGTGQETQYF; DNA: TGTGCCAGCAGTCCCGGGACAGGGCAAGAGACCCAGTACTTC
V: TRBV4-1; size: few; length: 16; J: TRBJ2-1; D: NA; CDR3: CASSQGRDISSRAQFF; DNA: TGCGCCAGCAGCCAGGGTCGGGACATTTCCTCCAGGGCGCAGTTCTTC
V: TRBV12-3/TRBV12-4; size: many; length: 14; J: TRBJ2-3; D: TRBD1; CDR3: CASSYRGSTDTQYF; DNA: TGTGCCAGCAGTTACAGGGGAAGCACAGATACGCAGTATTTT
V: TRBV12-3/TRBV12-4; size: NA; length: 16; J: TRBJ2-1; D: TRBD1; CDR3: CASSSPGTGDHNEQFF; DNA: TGTGCCAGCAGTTCCCCCGGGACAGGGGACCACAATGAGCAGTTCTTC
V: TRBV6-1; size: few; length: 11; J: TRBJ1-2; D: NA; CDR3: CASSGVYGYTF; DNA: TGTGCCAGCTCGGGGGTCTATGGCTACACCTTC
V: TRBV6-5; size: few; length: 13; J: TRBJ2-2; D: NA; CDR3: CASSYTNTGELFF; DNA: TGTGCCAGCAGTTACACGAACACCGGGGAGCTGTTTTTT
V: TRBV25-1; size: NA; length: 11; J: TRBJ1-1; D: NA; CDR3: CASIEGTEAFF; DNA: TGTGCCAGCATAGAGGGGACTGAAGCTTTCTTT
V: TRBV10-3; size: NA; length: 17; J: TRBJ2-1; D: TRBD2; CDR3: CAISESGLAGGYNEQFF; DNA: TGTGCCATCAGTGAGTCGGGACTAGCGGGGGGGTACAATGAGCAGTTCTTC
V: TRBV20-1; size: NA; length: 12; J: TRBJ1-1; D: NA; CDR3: CSARALNTEAFF; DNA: TGCAGTGCTAGGGCGTTGAACACTGAAGCTTTCTTT
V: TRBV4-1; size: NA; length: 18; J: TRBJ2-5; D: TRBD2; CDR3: CASSQKYDRLAGQETQYF; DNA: TGCGCCAGCAGCCAAAAATACGACCGACTAGCGGGACAAGAGACCCAGTACTTC
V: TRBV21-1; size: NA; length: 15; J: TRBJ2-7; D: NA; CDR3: CASSPSNSLTYEQYF; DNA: TGTGCCAGCAGCCCCAGCAATAGCCTAACCTACGAGCAGTACTTC
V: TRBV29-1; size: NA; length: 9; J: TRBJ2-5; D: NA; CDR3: CSVGRTQYF; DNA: TGCAGCGTCGGGAGGACCCAGTACTTC
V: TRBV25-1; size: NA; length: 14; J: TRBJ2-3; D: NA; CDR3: CASSDRQSTDTQYF; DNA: TGTGCCAGCAGTGACCGACAGAGCACAGATACGCAGTATTTT
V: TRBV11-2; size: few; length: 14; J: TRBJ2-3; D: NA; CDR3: CASSLVLPTDTQYF; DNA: TGTGCCAGCAGCTTGGTTTTACCCACAGATACGCAGTATTTT
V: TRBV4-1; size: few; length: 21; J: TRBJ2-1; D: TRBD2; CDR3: CASSPQGSAGGPLSSYNEQFF; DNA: TGCGCCAGCAGCCCCCAAGGGTCCGCGGGGGGCCCGTTGAGCTCCTACAATGAGCAGTTCTTC
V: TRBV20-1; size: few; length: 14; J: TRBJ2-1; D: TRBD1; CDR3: CSAPPGQGINEQFF; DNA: TGCAGTGCTCCACCGGGACAGGGGATCAATGAGCAGTTCTTC
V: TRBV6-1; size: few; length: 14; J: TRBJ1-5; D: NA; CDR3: CASRGLSPMEPQHF; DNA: TGTGCCAGCAGAGGGCTCAGCCCCATGGAGCCCCAGCATTTT
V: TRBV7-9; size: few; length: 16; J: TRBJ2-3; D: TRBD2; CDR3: CASRRAGLAGTDTQYF; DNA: TGTGCCAGCCGTCGAGCCGGCCTAGCGGGTACAGATACGCAGTATTTT
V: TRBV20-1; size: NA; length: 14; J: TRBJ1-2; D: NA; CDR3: CSARPGLTNYGYTF; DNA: TGCAGTGCTAGACCAGGGCTCACTAACTATGGCTACACCTTC
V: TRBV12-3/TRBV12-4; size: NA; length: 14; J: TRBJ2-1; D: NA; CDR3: CASSFQSSYNEQFF; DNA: TGTGCCAGCAGTTTTCAGTCCTCCTACAATGAGCAGTTCTTC
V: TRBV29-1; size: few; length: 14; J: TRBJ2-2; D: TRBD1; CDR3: CSAVGTGVTGELFF; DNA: TGCAGCGCTGTCGGGACAGGGGTTACCGGGGAGCTGTTTTTT
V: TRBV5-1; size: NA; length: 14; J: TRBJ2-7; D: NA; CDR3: CASSFYGGHYEQYF; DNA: TGCGCCAGCAGCTTCTACGGGGGCCACTACGAGCAGTACTTC
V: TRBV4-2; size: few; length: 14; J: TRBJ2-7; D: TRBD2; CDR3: CASSQALADGEQYF; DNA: TGTGCCAGCAGCCAAGCTCTAGCGGACGGGGAGCAGTACTTC
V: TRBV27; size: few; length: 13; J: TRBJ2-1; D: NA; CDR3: CASSLNYYNEQFF; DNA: TGTGCCAGCAGTTTGAACTATTACAATGAGCAGTTCTTC
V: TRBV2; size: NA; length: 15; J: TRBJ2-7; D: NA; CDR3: CASSEAGTGTHEQYF; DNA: TGTGCCAGCAGTGAAGCGGGAACAGGTACCCACGAGCAGTACTTC
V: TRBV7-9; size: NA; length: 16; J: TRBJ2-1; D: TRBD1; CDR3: CASSTPDRAGYNEQFF; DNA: TGTGCCAGCAGCACACCGGACAGGGCAGGTTACAATGAGCAGTTCTTC
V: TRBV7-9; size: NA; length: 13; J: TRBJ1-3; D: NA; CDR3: CASTGVAGNTIYF; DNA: TGTGCCAGCACGGGGGTCGCTGGAAACACCATATATTTT
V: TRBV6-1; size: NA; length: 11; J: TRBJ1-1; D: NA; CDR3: CASTIGDEAFF; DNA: TGTGCCAGCACCATAGGGGATGAAGCTTTCTTT
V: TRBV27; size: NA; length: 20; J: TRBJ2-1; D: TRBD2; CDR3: CASLPGLAGSQVGSYNEQFF; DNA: TGTGCCAGCCTACCGGGACTAGCGGGATCACAGGTTGGGTCCTACAATGAGCAGTTCTTC